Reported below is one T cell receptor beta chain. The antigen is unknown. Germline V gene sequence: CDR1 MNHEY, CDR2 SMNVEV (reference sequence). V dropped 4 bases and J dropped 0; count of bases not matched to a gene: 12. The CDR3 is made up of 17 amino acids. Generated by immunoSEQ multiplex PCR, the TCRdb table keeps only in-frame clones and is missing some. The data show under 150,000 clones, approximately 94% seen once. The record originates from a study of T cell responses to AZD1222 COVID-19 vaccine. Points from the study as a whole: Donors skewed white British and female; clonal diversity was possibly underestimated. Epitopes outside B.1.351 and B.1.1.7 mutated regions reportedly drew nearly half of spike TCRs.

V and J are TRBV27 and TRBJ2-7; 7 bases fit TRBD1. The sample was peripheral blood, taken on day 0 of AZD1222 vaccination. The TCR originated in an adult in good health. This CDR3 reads CASSSLRTGQGSYEQYF. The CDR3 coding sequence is TGTGCCAGCAGTTCACTCCGGACAGGCCAAGGCTCCTACGAGCAGTACTTC.